One T cell receptor (beta chain) is described in this entry. Method: immunoSEQ multiplex PCR; TCRdb's copy keeps in-frame clones and lacks some. The sample has around 250,000 clones, around 86% seen once. This sample is part of a study of blood T cell repertoires in COVID-19. Study in general: The cDNA or gDNA used as material had been derived from T cells, B-cell-depleted T cells, or PBMCs.

The CDR3 loop spans 13 amino acids. The V and J ends lost 5 bases and 5 bases, in that order; junction bases with no gene match: 5. This chain connects TRBV12-3 or TRBV12-4 to TRBJ2-5; 7 bases are shared with TRBD1. This sequence originates from a man aged 25 to 45 who had recovered from COVID-19. The sample taken for sequencing was peripheral blood. CDR3 protein: CASSTGDGETQYF. CDR3 nucleotides: TGTGCCAGCAGTACAGGGGACGGGGAGACCCAGTACTTC.